The source of this T cell receptor beta chain is a study of T cell responses to AZD1222 COVID-19 vaccine (dated by TCRdb to 2020 to 2023). About the full investigation: AZD1222 recipients whose second dose came at about 4 weeks and those whose second dose came at about 12 weeks were combined into one group, since spike-specific TCR depth and breadth did not differ between the two schedules. Enrollment into the trials was organized by age into subgroups of 18-55, 56-69 and 70-plus years, and those subgroups contained about 150, 27 and 61 TCR-sequenced participants, respectively. A total of 233 trial participants underwent TCR sequencing, of whom approximately 210 received two doses of AZD1222 and some 26 received two doses of the MenACWY control vaccine.

The CDR3 regions of human TCRbeta chains were analyzed by immunosequencing. In the original analysis: Repertoire TCRs were matched against a reference library of SARS-CoV-2-specific TCRs generated with the MIRA antigen-specificity platform. Breadth meant the fraction of unique TCRs that were SARS-CoV-2-associated, whereas depth meant the fraction of total T cells that were SARS-CoV-2-associated. Each spike-specific TCR was assigned to its reactive spike region and to a CD4 or CD8 class using the MIRA data. Log10-transformed breadth and depth values were compared by one-way ANOVA with Sidak's multiple comparisons tests. Imported from immuneACCESS, the table was reduced by TCRdb to in-frame sequences with V and J called. These copies leave out some clones; in studies compared against another copy, an unresolved V gene accounts for under half, and the cause of the remainder is not known. V and J calls and clone size follow that table, whereas D and trimming were derived from the DNA. Counted in this sample were about 120,000 clones; 80% to 90% of them appeared once. In total, the top ten clones hold approximately 3.3% of the sample.

Concerning this clone: Its antigen is still unknown. No clone much larger than this one lies a single base away; base qualities are absent.

Relative to germline, V is 3 bases shorter and J is 1 base shorter, with 6 bases between their ends. The CDR3 runs 13 amino acids, cysteine and phenylalanine included. Only CDR3 DNA is held: 39 bases, read in frame from base 1. Based on the germline V gene (reference sequence), the CDR1 and CDR2 sequences are LGHDT and YNNKEL. The intended sense of this specimen's time point label: baseline before first vaccination. Vaccinee samples were obtained from the UK trials COV001 and COV002, which included a single-blind randomized controlled phase 2/3 trial of AZD1222 (ChAdOx1 nCoV-19) in healthy adults. Trial participant PBMC samples were collected at day 0 and day 28 after the second dose for TCRbeta chain sequencing. Points the paper makes about the study in general: Conclusions about previously exposed vaccinees were limited because only six AZD1222 recipients were SARS-CoV-2 seropositive at baseline. CD4 TCRs associated with the vaccine covered the entire spike protein, and the dominant responses were in regions 160-218 and 743-854. No day 14 peak-response samples were available, so repertoires were characterized only after the peak T cell response. The 56-69-year group was small, and its depth increase did not reach significance, likely because of low power. Most participants were white British and females outnumbered males, and the authors suggested that clonal diversity may have been underestimated. Epitopes outside the regions mutated in the B.1.351 and B.1.1.7 variants were reportedly recognized by nearly half of the unique spike-specific TCRs. A significant rise in spike-specific TCR breadth and depth was observed after two AZD1222 doses relative to day 0 and relative to MenACWY recipients.

The sequence was collected from an adult in good health. The material sequenced was peripheral blood, taken on day 0 of AZD1222 vaccination. In this chain, TRBV3-1 (or the pseudogene TRBV3-2) is recombined with TRBJ1-1; the D gene is unclear. The DNA sequence is TGTGCCAGCAGCCAGAAGACGAACACTGAAGCTTTCTTT. It specifies CASSQKTNTEAFF.